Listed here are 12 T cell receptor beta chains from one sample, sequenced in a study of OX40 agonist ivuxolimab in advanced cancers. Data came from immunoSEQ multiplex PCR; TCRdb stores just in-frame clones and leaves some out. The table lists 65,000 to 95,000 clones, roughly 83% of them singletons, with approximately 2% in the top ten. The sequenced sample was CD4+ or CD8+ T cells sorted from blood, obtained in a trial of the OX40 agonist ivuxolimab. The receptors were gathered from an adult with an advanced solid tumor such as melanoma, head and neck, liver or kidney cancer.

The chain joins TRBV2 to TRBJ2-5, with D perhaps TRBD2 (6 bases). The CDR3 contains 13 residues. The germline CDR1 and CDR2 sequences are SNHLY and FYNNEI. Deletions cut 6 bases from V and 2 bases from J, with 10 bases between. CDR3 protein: CASRGGPQETQYF. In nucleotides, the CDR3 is TGTGCCAGCAGGGGGGGACCACAAGAGACCCAGTACTTC.

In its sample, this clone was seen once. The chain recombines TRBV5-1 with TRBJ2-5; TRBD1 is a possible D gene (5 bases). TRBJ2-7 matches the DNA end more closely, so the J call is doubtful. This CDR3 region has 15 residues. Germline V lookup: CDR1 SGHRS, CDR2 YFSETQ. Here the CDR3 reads CASSLLTAGVGEQYF. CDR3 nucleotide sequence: TGCGCCAGCAGCCTCTTGACAGCCGGAGTCGGCGAGCAGTACTTC.

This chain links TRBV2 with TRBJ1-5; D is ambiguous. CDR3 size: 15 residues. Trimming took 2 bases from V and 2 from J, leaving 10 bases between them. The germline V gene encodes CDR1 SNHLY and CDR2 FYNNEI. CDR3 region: CASSESGFGNQPQHF. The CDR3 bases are TGTGCCAGCAGTGAATCGGGGTTTGGCAATCAGCCCCAGCATTTT. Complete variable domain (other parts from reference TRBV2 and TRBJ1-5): EPEVTQTPSHQVTQMGQEVILRCVPISNHLYFYWYRQILGQKVEFLVSFYNNEISEKSEIFDDQFSVERPDGSNFTLKIRSTKLEDSAMYFCASSESGFGNQPQHFGDGTRLSIL.

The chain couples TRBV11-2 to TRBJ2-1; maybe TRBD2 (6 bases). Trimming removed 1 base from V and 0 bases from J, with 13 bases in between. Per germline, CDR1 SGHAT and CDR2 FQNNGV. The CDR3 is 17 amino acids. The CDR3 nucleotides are TGTGCCAGCAGCTTAGTGGGTGGCGGGAACTCCTACAATGAGCAGTTCTTC. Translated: CASSLVGGGNSYNEQFF.

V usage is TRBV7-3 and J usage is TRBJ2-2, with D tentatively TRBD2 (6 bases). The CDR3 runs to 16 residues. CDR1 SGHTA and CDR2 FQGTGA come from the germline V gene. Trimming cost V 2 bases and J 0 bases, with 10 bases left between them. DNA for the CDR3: TGTGCCAGCAGCTTAGGGGCGGGGCCGAACACCGGGGAGCTGTTTTTT. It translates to CASSLGAGPNTGELFF.

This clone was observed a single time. CDR3 DNA sequence: TGCGCCAGCAGTGAGTCGCTAGCGGGAGGCCAGGATGAGCAGTTCTTC. Translation gives CASSESLAGGQDEQFF. This chain joins TRBV10-1 and TRBJ2-1, with TRBD2 matching over 11 bases. CDR3 length: 16 residues. V was pared by 0 bases and J by 8 bases, with 6 bases of the junction left unmatched. Per germline, CDR1 WNHNN and CDR2 SYGVQD (reference sequence).

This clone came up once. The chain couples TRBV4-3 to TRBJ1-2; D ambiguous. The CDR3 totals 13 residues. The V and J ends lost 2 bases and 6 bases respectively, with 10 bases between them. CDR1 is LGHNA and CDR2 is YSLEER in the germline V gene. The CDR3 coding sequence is TGCGCCAGCAGCCAAAGTTTTCTGGATGGCTACACCTTC. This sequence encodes CASSQSFLDGYTF.

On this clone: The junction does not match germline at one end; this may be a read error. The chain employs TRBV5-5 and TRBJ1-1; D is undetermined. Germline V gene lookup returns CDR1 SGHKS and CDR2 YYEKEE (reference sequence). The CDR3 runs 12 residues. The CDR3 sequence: CASSLGPYPGSF. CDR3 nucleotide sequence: TGTGCCAGCAGCTTGGGTCCCTACCCCGGGAGCTTT.

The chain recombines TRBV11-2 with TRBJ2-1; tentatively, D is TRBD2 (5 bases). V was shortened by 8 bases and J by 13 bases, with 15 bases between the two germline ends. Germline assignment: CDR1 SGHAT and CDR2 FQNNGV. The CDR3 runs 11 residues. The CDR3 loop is CASGPPGIQFF. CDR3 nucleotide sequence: TGTGCCAGCGGCCCCCCGGGGATCCAGTTCTTC.

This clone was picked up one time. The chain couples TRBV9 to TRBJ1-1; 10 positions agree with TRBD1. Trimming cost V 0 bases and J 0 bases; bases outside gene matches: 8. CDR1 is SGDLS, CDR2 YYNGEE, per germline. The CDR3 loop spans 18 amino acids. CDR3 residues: CASSVGIGQGVLNTEAFF. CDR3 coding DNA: TGTGCCAGCAGCGTAGGAATTGGACAGGGGGTTTTGAACACTGAAGCTTTCTTT.

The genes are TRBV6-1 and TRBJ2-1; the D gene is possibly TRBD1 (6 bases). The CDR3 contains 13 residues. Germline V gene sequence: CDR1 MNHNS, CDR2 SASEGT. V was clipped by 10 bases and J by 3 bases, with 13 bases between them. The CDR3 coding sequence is TGTGCCACCGCTACAGGGCTCTACAATGAGCAGTTCTTC. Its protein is CATATGLYNEQFF.

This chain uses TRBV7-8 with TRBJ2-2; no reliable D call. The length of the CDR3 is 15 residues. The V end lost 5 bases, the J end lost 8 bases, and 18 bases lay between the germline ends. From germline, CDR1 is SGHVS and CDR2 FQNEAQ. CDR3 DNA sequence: TGTGCCAGCAGCAGACACCTACCCCCCATGGGGGAGCTGTTTTTT. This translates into CASSRHLPPMGELFF.